The 20 T cell receptor beta chains reported below all come from one sample, sequenced in a study of T cell responses to AZD1222 COVID-19 vaccine. Some clones are missing from TCRdb's copy, which holds only in-frame ones; the method was immunoSEQ multiplex PCR. The table shows 150,000 to 200,000 clones, with roughly 90% occurring only once. The starting material was peripheral blood, obtained on day 0 of AZD1222 vaccination. These receptors all come from an adult in good health.

This clone showed up just once. The rearrangement joins TRBV2 to TRBJ1-2; TRBD1 matches at 11 bases. V was clipped by 6 bases and J by 8 bases; unmatched bases: 8. This CDR3 spans 14 amino acids. Per germline, CDR1 SNHLY and CDR2 FYNNEI. The CDR3 coding sequence is TGTGCCAGCAGGAGGGACAGGGGGTTAGGCGGCTACACCTTC. Its protein product is CASRRDRGLGGYTF.

The rearrangement uses TRBV18 and TRBJ1-3; D is ambiguous. Germline values: CDR1 KGHSH, CDR2 LQKENI. The V gene lost 3 bases and the J gene lost 0 bases, with 12 bases spanning the gap. The CDR3 length is 16 residues. This CDR3 is CASSPEVSNSGNTIYF. CDR3 DNA sequence: TGTGCCAGCTCACCTGAGGTTTCCAACTCTGGAAACACCATATATTTT.

The chain is built from TRBV7-6 and TRBJ1-1; D is possibly TRBD1 (5 bases). Germline CDR1 SGHVS, CDR2 FNYEAQ. Trimming took 4 bases from V and 1 from J, leaving 13 bases between them. This CDR3 spans 15 amino acids. The CDR3 protein is CASSSGTVGNTEAFF. DNA of the CDR3: TGTGCCAGCAGCTCGGGGACGGTGGGGAACACTGAAGCTTTCTTT.

This clone is a singleton in its sample. The V gene is TRBV30, the J gene TRBJ2-7, with D possibly TRBD2 on 6 matching bases. The CDR3 length is 14 residues. The germline V gene has CDR1 GTSNPN and CDR2 SVGIG (reference sequence). Trimming removed 1 base from V and 4 bases from J, with 14 bases in between. The DNA for the CDR3 is TGTGCCTGGAGTGGTGTCGGAGGGGATTACGAGCAGTACTTC. Its translation is CAWSGVGGDYEQYF. Variable domain in full (rest from reference TRBV30 and TRBJ2-7): SQTIHQWPATLVQPVGSPLSLECTVEGTSNPNLYWYRQAAGRGLQLLFYSVGIGQISSEVPQNLSASRPQDRQFILSSKKLLLSDSGFYLCAWSGVGGDYEQYFGPGTRLTVT.

V usage is TRBV6-6 and J usage is TRBJ1-1, with D tentatively TRBD1 (5 bases). CDR1 and CDR2 from the germline V gene are MNHNY and SVGAGI (reference sequence). Trimming left V 5 bases short and J 9 bases short, with 19 bases between. CDR3 size: 14 residues. CDR3 sequence reads: CASSDSGTDHKAFF. The CDR3 DNA reads as TGTGCCAGCAGTGATTCCGGGACGGATCATAAAGCTTTCTTT.

V and J are TRBV4-2 and TRBJ2-2; 11 bases agree with TRBD2. Germline-derived CDR1 and CDR2 are LGHNA and YNFKEQ. The V gene end was trimmed by 3 bases and the J gene end by 6 bases; junction bases not matched to a gene: 9. The CDR3 spans 17 residues. The CDR3 region has the DNA TGTGCCAGCAGCCACCCCGGGGTAGCGGGAGGGGCCGGGGAGCTGTTTTTT. It translates to CASSHPGVAGGAGELFF.

V is TRBV25-1 and J is TRBJ1-2, with D possibly matching TRBD1 (5 bases). This CDR3 is built from 13 residues. CDR1 MGHDK and CDR2 SYGVNS come from the germline V gene. V was trimmed by 4 bases and J by 6 bases, leaving 12 bases between them. CDR3 in amino acids: CASSVAGADGYTF. CDR3 in DNA: TGTGCCAGCAGTGTGGCTGGGGCGGATGGCTACACCTTC.

This clone was seen once. The CDR3 sequence: CASSDLGTGYAEPQHF. The CDR3 DNA follows: TGTGCCAGCAGTGATCTTGGGACAGGCTATGCGGAGCCCCAGCATTTT. The chain employs TRBV6-1 and TRBJ1-5; 8 nucleotides line up with TRBD1. V dropped 3 bases and J dropped 8; count of bases not matched to a gene: 12. The germline V gene encodes CDR1 MNHNS and CDR2 SASEGT. The CDR3 runs 16 residues.

Here the CDR3 reads CASSQVGQGDGYTF. CDR3 nucleotides: TGTGCCAGCAGCCAAGTAGGACAGGGAGATGGCTACACCTTC. This chain joins TRBV14 and TRBJ1-2, with 8 positions matching TRBD1. V shed 1 base and J 6 bases; nucleotides not matched to a gene: 4. This CDR3 comprises 14 residues. Germline V gene lookup returns CDR1 SGHDN and CDR2 FVKESK.

The chain links TRBV5-1 to TRBJ1-1; D is ambiguous. Trimming took off 0 bases at V and 1 base at J, with 7 bases between the two ends. The CDR3 contains 14 residues. Germline CDR1 SGHRS, CDR2 YFSETQ. The CDR3 region is CASSLDQTNTEAFF. CDR3 in DNA: TGCGCCAGCAGCTTGGATCAGACGAACACTGAAGCTTTCTTT.

V and J are TRBV19 and TRBJ1-1; no reliable D call. The germline gives CDR1 LNHDA, CDR2 SQIVND (reference sequence). V lost 1 base to trimming and J lost 0 bases, with 6 bases between them. This CDR3 region has 14 residues. This chain's CDR3 is CASSIGRLNTEAFF. In nucleotides, the CDR3 is TGTGCCAGTAGTATAGGACGGTTGAACACTGAAGCTTTCTTT. The whole variable domain, filled in from reference TRBV19 and TRBJ1-1, reads DGGITQSPKYLFRKEGQNVTLSCEQNLNHDAMYWYRQDPGQGLRLIYYSQIVNDFQKGDIAEGYSVSREKKESFPLTVTSAQKNPTAFYLCASSIGRLNTEAFFGQGTRLTVV.

In this sample, this clone turned up a few times. This chain joins TRBV28 and TRBJ1-1; TRBD1 is a possible D gene (6 bases). Germline CDR1 reads MDHEN; CDR2 reads SYDVKM. There are 14 residues in the CDR3. The V gene lost 4 bases and the J gene lost 5 bases, with 14 bases spanning the gap. The CDR3 here is CASSSQGGGTEAFF. The CDR3 DNA reads TGTGCCAGCAGTTCACAGGGAGGAGGAACTGAAGCTTTCTTT. The full variable domain, completed using reference TRBV28 and TRBJ1-1, is DVKVTQSSRYLVKRTGEKVFLECVQDMDHENMFWYRQDPGLGLRLIYFSYDVKMKEKGDIPEGYSVSREKKERFSLILESASTNQTSMYLCASSSQGGGTEAFFGQGTRLTVV.

The chain recombines TRBV19 with TRBJ2-3; the D gene could be TRBD1 or TRBD2 (5 bases each). This CDR3 spans 15 amino acids. Trimming cost V 2 bases and J 4 bases, with 13 bases left between them. Germline V CDR1 and CDR2: LNHDA, SQIVND (reference sequence). CDR3: CASSIKGVSADTQYF. The CDR3 bases are TGTGCCAGTAGTATAAAAGGGGTTAGCGCAGATACGCAGTATTTT.

The gene calls are TRBV28 and TRBJ1-1; D remains unclear. Trimming left V 6 bases short and J 4 bases short, with 21 bases between. The length of the CDR3 is 16 residues. Germline V CDR1 and CDR2: MDHEN, SYDVKM. The CDR3 sequence is CASRSPLVGLITEAFF. The CDR3 DNA sequence: TGTGCCAGCAGGTCCCCCCTCGTCGGCCTAATCACTGAAGCTTTCTTT.

V gene TRBV9 combines with J gene TRBJ2-1, with 9 nucleotides matching TRBD2. This CDR3 comprises 17 residues. Germline V gene sequence: CDR1 SGDLS, CDR2 YYNGEE. The trim removed 0 bases at V and 9 bases at J, leaving 13 bases unmatched. The CDR3 DNA reads TGTGCCAGCAGCGTAGCTTCGGTAGGGCGGGGGGGCCCTGAGCAGTTCTTC. Amino acid sequence: CASSVASVGRGGPEQFF.

The CDR3, as DNA: TGTGCCAGCAGCTTCGGACTAGCGCCCAACACCGGGGAGCTGTTTTTT. Encoded protein: CASSFGLAPNTGELFF. The chain is built from TRBV7-2 and TRBJ2-2, with TRBD2 matching over 9 bases. V gave up 3 bases and J gave up 2 bases; unmatched junction bases: 4. The germline V gene encodes CDR1 SGHTA and CDR2 FQGNSA. This CDR3 contains 16 residues.

This sequence joins TRBV5-4 and TRBJ2-1; D might be TRBD2 (6 bases). CDR3 size: 16 residues. V was cut by 4 bases and J by 7 bases, with 21 bases left in between. Germline CDR1 is SGHNT and CDR2 is YYREEE (reference sequence). The CDR3 is CASSPTGHGSKNEQFF. CDR3 DNA: TGTGCCAGCAGCCCCACAGGCCACGGGAGTAAAAATGAGCAGTTCTTC.

V usage is TRBV5-4 and J usage is TRBJ1-1; 7 bases map to TRBD1. Trimming at V came to 3 bases and at J to 4 bases, leaving 6 bases not matched to a gene. The CDR3 is 14 amino acids. Germline values: CDR1 SGHNT, CDR2 YYREEE (reference sequence). The CDR3 loop is CASSSQGRATEAFF. Written as DNA, the CDR3 is TGTGCCAGCAGCTCACAGGGGAGGGCCACTGAAGCTTTCTTT.

This sequence joins TRBV18 and TRBJ1-5; 7 bases line up with TRBD1. The V segment lost 4 bases and the J segment 5 bases; nucleotides outside the gene matches: 8. The CDR3 is 15 residues long. Germline values: CDR1 KGHSH, CDR2 LQKENI. CDR3 amino acids: CASSRTGTVHQPQHF. DNA of the CDR3: TGTGCCAGCTCACGGACCGGGACAGTCCATCAGCCCCAGCATTTT.

The V gene is TRBV6-2 or TRBV6-3, the J gene TRBJ2-7, with D possibly being TRBD1 (6 bases). The V end was cut by 5 bases, the J end by 0 bases, with 14 bases between. The CDR3 is made up of 15 amino acids. CDR1 is MNHEY, CDR2 SVGEGT, per germline. The CDR3 region has the DNA TGTGCCAGCAGTGGGGGCCCAGGGTTCTCCTACGAGCAGTACTTC. Translation gives CASSGGPGFSYEQYF.